This T cell receptor beta chain was retrieved from a study of shared T cell receptors in the human thymus. V was cut by 9 bases and J by 7 bases, with 18 bases left in between. The CDR3 has 13 amino acids. Germline-derived CDR1 and CDR2 are MNHEY and SMNVEV (reference sequence). Sequenced by immunoSEQ multiplex PCR; TCRdb stores in-frame clones only, minus some. This sample has about 710,000 clones, with about 90% found just once. These same data were also listed under a study on human thymus T cells. That report notes: Infants, healthy and Finnish, who were having corrective surgery for congenital heart defects served as donors. Resections were taken during corrective heart surgery, and the thymus tissue came from these. In thymic and blood repertoires alike, V and J usage looked biased. Unrelated individuals reportedly shared highly overlapping thymic TCR repertoires.

This receptor was obtained from a boy younger than two with a congenital heart defect. Sequenced material: thymocytes. The chain couples TRBV27 to TRBJ1-1; a possible D gene is TRBD1 (6 bases). The chain's CDR3 is CASRGAEYGEAFF. The CDR3 DNA follows: TGTGCCAGTCGGGGGGCTGAATATGGTGAAGCTTTCTTT.